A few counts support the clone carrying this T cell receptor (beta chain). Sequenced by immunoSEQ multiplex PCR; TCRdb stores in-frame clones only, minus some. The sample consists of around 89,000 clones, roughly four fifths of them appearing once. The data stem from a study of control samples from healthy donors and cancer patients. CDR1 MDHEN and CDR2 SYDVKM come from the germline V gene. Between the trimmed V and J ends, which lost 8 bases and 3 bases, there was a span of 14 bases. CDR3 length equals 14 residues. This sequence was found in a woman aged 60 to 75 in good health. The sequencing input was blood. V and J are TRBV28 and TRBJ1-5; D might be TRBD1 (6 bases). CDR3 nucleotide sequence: TGTGCCAGCCTGCCTGGACAGATCAATCAGCCCCAGCATTTT. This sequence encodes CASLPGQINQPQHF.